This TCR beta chain was retrieved from a study of OX40 agonist ivuxolimab in advanced cancers. At the level of the whole study: Ivuxolimab, which targeted the costimulatory receptor OX40 (CD134), was an agonistic, fully human IgG2 monoclonal antibody. The dose-escalation cohort was about 87% male with a mean age of approximately 60 years, ranging from roughly 20 to 80. The paper describes the monotherapy dose-escalation part (N of about 57 patients) of the phase I trial of ivuxolimab. Of the roughly 50 dose-escalation patients, hepatocellular carcinoma was present in some 19, melanoma in approximately 15, renal cell carcinoma in 9 and head and neck cancer in 9. Intravenous ivuxolimab was administered to patients every 2 weeks at six dose levels: 0.01, 0.1, 0.3, 1.5, 3 and 10 mg/kg. Peripheral TCRbeta sequencing was intended to test whether TCR sequence diversity was altered and clonal T-cell expansion was caused by ivuxolimab. Patients were allowed to have had prior anti-PD-1, anti-PD-L1 or anti-CTLA-4 therapy, and approximately 40% of the dose-escalation patients had been treated with checkpoint inhibitors. Three dose-escalation patients achieved partial responses, one with hepatocellular carcinoma and two with cutaneous melanoma.

Its CDR3 holds 13 amino acids, cysteine through phenylalanine. CDR3 DNA only is kept here, 39 bases in frame from base 1. As encoded in the germline V gene, CDR1 is MDHEN while CDR2 is SYDVKM. Patients with autoimmune disease history or receiving systemic immunosuppression were excluded from the trial. Peripheral blood for TCR sequencing was collected from all dose cohorts at baseline, on cycle 4 day 1, and on cycle 7 day 1. The samples were drawn from a first-in-human, open-label, multicenter phase I dose-escalation trial of ivuxolimab. The trial enrolled adults with locally advanced or metastatic head and neck squamous cell, hepatocellular, melanoma or renal cell carcinoma. CD4+ and CD8+ T cells were sorted separately from peripheral blood before TCR sequencing. A word on this clone: This clone's antigen is unknown. The junction departs from germline at one end; a sequencing error may be responsible.

For sequencing of the TCRbeta CDR3 region, genomic DNA was extracted from the sorted cells. The immunoSEQ Assay was used for sequencing of TCRbeta CDR3 regions. TCRdb stores this immuneACCESS table with in-frame sequences only. Part of the clones is absent; in the studies checked, under half of the shortfall reflects unresolved V genes, and no reason is known for the rest. In this sample the table shows about 70,000 clones, more than 75% of which occur a single time. The leading ten clones occupy more than 4.5% of the sample. General conclusions and limits of the study: In the 0.1-3.0 mg/kg groups, partial responders were among the patients with the lowest normalized peripheral clonal expansion, particularly in CD8+ T cells. Clonal expansion of both CD4+ and CD8+ blood T cells was observed from baseline to week 6 at doses 0.1 to 3.0 mg/kg. The antigen specificity of the peripheral T cells that underwent clonal expansion was not determined. Low levels of normalized T-cell clonal expansion were also shown by some nonresponding patients. After ivuxolimab, more expanded clones were found on average in CD8+ T cells than in CD4+ T cells.

Sequenced material: CD4+ or CD8+ T cells sorted from blood, taken in a trial of the OX40 agonist ivuxolimab. This sequence was found in an adult with an advanced solid tumor such as melanoma, head and neck, liver or kidney cancer. The chain uses TRBV28 and TRBJ1-2; no D gene is confidently identified. The DNA is as follows: TGTGCCAGCCGTTTCGAGGGTACTAGTGGCTACACCTTC. Its product reads: CASRFEGTSGYTF.